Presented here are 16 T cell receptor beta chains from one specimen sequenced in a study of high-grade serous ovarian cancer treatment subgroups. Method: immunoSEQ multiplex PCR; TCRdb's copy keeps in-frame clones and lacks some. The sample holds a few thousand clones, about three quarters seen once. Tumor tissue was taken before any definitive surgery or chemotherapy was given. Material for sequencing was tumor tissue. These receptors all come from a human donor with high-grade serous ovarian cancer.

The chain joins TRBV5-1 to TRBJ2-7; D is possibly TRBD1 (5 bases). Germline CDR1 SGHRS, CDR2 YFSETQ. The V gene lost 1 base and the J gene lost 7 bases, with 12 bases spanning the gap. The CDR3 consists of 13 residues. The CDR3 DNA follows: TGCGCCAGCAGCTTGAGGGCAGGGCTTGAGCAGTACTTC. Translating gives CASSLRAGLEQYF. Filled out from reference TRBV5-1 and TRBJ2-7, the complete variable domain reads KAGVTQTPRYLIKTRGQQVTLSCSPISGHRSVSWYQQTPGQGLQFLFEYFSETQRNKGNFPGRFSGRQFSNSRSEMNVSTLELGDSALYLCASSLRAGLEQYFGPGTRLTVT.

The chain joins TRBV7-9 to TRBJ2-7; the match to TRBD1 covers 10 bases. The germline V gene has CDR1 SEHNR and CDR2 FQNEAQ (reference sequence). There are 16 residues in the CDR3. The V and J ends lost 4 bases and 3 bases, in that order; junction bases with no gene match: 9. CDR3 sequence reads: CASSSTHRDRGYEQYF. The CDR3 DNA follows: TGTGCCAGCAGCTCGACCCACCGGGACAGGGGCTACGAGCAGTACTTC.

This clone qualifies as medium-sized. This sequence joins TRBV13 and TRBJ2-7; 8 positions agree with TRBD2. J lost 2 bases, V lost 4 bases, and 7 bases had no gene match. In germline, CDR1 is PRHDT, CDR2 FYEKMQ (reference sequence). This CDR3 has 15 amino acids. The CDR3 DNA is TGTGCCAGCAGCTCCCGGGGGGGGCCTACCTACGAGCAGTACTTC. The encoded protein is CASSSRGGPTYEQYF. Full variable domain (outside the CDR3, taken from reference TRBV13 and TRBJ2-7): AAGVIQSPRHLIKEKRETATLKCYPIPRHDTVYWYQQGPGQDPQFLISFYEKMQSDKGSIPDRFSAQQFSDYHSELNMSSLELGDSALYFCASSSRGGPTYEQYFGPGTRLTVT.

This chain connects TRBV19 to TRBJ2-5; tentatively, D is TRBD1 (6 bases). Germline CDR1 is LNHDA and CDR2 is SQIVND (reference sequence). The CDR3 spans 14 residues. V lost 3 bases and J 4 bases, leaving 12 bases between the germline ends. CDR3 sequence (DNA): TGTGCCAGTAGTATCATAGCAGGGGTAGAGACCCAGTACTTC. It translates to CASSIIAGVETQYF.

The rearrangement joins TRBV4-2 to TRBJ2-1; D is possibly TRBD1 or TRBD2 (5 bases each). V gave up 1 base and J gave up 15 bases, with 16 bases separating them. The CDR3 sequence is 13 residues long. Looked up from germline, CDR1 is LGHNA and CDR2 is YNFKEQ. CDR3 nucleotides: TGTGCCAGCAGCCAAGCCCTGGGGGACGCTGCGTTCTTC. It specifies CASSQALGDAAFF.

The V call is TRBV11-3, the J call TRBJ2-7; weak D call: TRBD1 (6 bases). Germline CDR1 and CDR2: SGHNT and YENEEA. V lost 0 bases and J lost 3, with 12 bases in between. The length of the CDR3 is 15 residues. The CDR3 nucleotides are TGTGCCAGCAGCTTAGATCTTGGGACACACTACGAGCAGTACTTC. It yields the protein CASSLDLGTHYEQYF.

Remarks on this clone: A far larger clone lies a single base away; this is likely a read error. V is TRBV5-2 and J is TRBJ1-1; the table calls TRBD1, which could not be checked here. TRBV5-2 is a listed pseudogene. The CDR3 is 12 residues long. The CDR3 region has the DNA TGTGCCAGCAGCCAAACCGGGACAGAAGCTTTCTTT. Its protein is CASSQTGTEAFF.

The CDR3 reads CSVEQGPGETQYF. CDR3 sequence (DNA): TGCAGCGTTGAACAGGGACCGGGGGAGACCCAGTACTTC. This sequence joins TRBV29-1 and TRBJ2-5; D tentatively fits TRBD1 or TRBD2 (5 bases each). Looked up from germline, CDR1 is SQVTM and CDR2 is ANQGSEA. There are 13 residues in the CDR3. The V end lost 2 bases, the J end lost 5 bases, and 12 bases lay between the germline ends.

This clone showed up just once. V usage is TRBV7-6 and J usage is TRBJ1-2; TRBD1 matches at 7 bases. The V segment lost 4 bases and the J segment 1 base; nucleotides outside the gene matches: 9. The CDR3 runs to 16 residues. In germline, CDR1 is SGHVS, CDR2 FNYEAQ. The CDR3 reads CASSSSRGQYNYGYTF. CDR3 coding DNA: TGTGCCAGCAGCTCTTCCCGGGGACAGTATAACTATGGCTACACCTTC. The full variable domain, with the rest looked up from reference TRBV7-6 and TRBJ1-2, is GAGVSQSPRYKVTKRGQDVALRCDPISGHVSLYWYRQALGQGPEFLTYFNYEAQQDKSGLPNDRFSAERPEGSISTLTIQRTEQRDSAMYRCASSSSRGQYNYGYTFGSGTRLTVV.

CDR3 residues: CSVGDSYEQYF. CDR3 DNA: TGCAGCGTTGGTGATTCCTACGAGCAGTACTTC. The chain links TRBV29-1 to TRBJ2-7; no reliable D call. V shed 4 bases and J shed 1 base, with 5 bases lying between them. The CDR3 runs to 11 residues. Germline lookup yields CDR1 SQVTM and CDR2 ANQGSEA.

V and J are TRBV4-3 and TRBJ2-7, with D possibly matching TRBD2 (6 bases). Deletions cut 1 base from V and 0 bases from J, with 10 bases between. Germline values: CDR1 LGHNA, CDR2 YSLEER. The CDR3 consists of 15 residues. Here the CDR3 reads CASSQGTSRSYEQYF. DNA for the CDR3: TGCGCCAGCAGCCAAGGAACTAGCCGCTCCTACGAGCAGTACTTC.

Here the CDR3 DNA reads TGCGCCAGCAGCGACACCGGGGTAAACGAGCAGTACTTC. It yields the protein CASSDTGVNEQYF. The chain recombines TRBV4-1 with TRBJ2-7, with TRBD2 as a possible D gene (5 bases). Germline CDR1 MGHRA, CDR2 YSYEKL. The germline V and J ends were trimmed by 5 bases and 5 bases, with 13 bases remaining between them. This CDR3 has 13 residues.

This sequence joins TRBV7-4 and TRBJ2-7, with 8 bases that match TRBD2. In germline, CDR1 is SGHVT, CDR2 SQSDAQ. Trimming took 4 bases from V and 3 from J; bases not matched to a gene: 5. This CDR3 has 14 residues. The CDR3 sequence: CASSSPRGGYEQYF. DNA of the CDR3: TGTGCCAGCAGCTCGCCACGGGGGGGCTACGAGCAGTACTTC. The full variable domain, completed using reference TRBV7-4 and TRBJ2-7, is GAGVSQSPRYKVAKRGRDVALRCDSISGHVTLYWYRQTLGQGSEVLTYSQSDAQRDKSGRPSGRFSAERPERSVSTLKIQRTEQGDSAVYLCASSSPRGGYEQYFGPGTRLTVT.

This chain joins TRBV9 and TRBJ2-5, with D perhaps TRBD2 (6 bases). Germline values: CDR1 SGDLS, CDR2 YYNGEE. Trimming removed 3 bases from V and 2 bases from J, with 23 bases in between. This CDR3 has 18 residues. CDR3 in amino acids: CASSARVGGGPLQETQYF. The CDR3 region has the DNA TGTGCCAGCAGCGCCCGGGTGGGCGGAGGGCCCTTACAAGAGACCCAGTACTTC.

CDR3 nucleotide sequence: TGTGCCAGCAGCTTAATAGATATTTGGGGACAGGGACCCTACGAGCAGTACTTC. This gives the protein CASSLIDIWGQGPYEQYF. This rearrangement joins TRBV7-9 to TRBJ2-5; TRBD1 aligns across 9 bases. The DNA end favors TRBJ2-7, so the J call may be wrong. Germline V gene data show CDR1 as SEHNR and CDR2 as FQNEAQ (reference sequence). The CDR3 sequence is 18 residues long.

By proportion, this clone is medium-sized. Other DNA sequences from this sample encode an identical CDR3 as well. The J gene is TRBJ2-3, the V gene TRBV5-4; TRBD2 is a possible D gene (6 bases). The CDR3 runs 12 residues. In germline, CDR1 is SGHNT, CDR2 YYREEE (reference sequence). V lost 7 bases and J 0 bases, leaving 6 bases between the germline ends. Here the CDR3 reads CASRESTDTQYF. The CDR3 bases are TGTGCCAGCCGGGAGAGCACAGATACGCAGTATTTT. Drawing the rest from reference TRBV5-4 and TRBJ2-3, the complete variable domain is ETGVTQSPTHLIKTRGQQVTLRCSSQSGHNTVSWYQQALGQGPQFIFQYYREEENGRGNFPPRFSGLQFPNYSSELNVNALELDDSALYLCASRESTDTQYFGPGTRLTVL.